Listed below are T cell receptor beta chains from one sample, sequenced in a study of CD8 T cells in cerebrospinal fluid in Alzheimer's disease. TCRdb re-called the 10x single-cell sequencing reads; every CDR3 protein appears as one record, without DNA. Its listing shows approximately 1,500 distinct CDR3 sequences. The sequenced material came from cerebrospinal fluid. The receptors stem from a human donor with Alzheimer's disease. Each CDR3 is given with its conserved first and last residue. Each record gives: V gene, J gene, clone size, CDR3 length, CDR3 protein. Clone size is shown for a subset of rows, as once, few, many or a class of expanded clone.

V: TRBV5-1; J: TRBJ1-3; size: medium-sized; length: 15; CDR3: CASSSQGAREDTIYF
V: TRBV27; J: TRBJ1-5; size: medium-sized; length: 15; CDR3: CASSLSIDSNQPQHF
V: TRBV20-1; J: TRBJ2-2; size: NA; length: 15; CDR3: CSARATSGGTGELFF
V: TRBV15; J: TRBJ1-5; size: NA; length: 15; CDR3: CATSSEGSKSQPQHF
V: TRBV30; J: TRBJ1-2; size: medium-sized; length: 12; CDR3: CAWSAQGYGYTF
V: TRBV6-5; J: TRBJ1-1; size: medium-sized; length: 13; CDR3: CASWDGGGTEAFF
V: TRBV13; J: TRBJ2-3; size: medium-sized; length: 17; CDR3: CASSLAGLAGVTDTQYF
V: TRBV10-3; J: TRBJ2-7; size: medium-sized; length: 12; CDR3: CAIGTSAYEQYF
V: TRBV10-1; J: TRBJ2-1; size: medium-sized; length: 15; CDR3: CASSQLAGGLNEQFF
V: TRBV6-5; J: TRBJ1-1; size: NA; length: 15; CDR3: CASAVLAGPVAEAFF
V: TRBV27; J: TRBJ1-1; size: medium-sized; length: 15; CDR3: CASNVGTGMNTEAFF
V: TRBV20-1; J: TRBJ2-2; size: NA; length: 14; CDR3: CSAKGTSDTGELFF
V: TRBV2; J: TRBJ2-1; size: medium-sized; length: 15; CDR3: CASMYGGRAYNEQFF
V: TRBV29-1; J: TRBJ2-5; size: NA; length: 12; CDR3: CSVRDPQETQYF
V: TRBV3-1; J: TRBJ1-3; size: NA; length: 13; CDR3: CASSQYGGNTIYF
V: TRBV10-2; J: TRBJ2-5; size: medium-sized; length: 16; CDR3: CASRGPSGGPGETQYF
V: TRBV29-1; J: TRBJ2-7; size: medium-sized; length: 13; CDR3: CSVSGAGGYEQYF
V: TRBV20-1; J: TRBJ2-7; size: large; length: 13; CDR3: CSASPSTPREQYF
V: TRBV7-3; J: TRBJ1-2; size: medium-sized; length: 17; CDR3: CASSNYGGAEKNYGYTF
V: TRBV2; J: TRBJ1-1; size: medium-sized; length: 13; CDR3: CASRTDRNTEAFF
V: TRBV11-3; J: TRBJ2-1; size: NA; length: 15; CDR3: CASSLRTSGGYEQFF
V: TRBV5-8; J: TRBJ1-2; size: medium-sized; length: 12; CDR3: CASSPRGYGYTF
V: TRBV7-3; J: TRBJ2-2; size: large; length: 17; CDR3: CASSLLAGQDSYGELFF
V: TRBV5-4; J: TRBJ2-7; size: medium-sized; length: 14; CDR3: CASSLRAGDYEQYF
V: TRBV9; J: TRBJ1-1; size: large; length: 14; CDR3: CASSPLKLGTEAFF
V: TRBV12-5; J: TRBJ2-5; size: medium-sized; length: 14; CDR3: CASGPGLFQETQYF
V: TRBV12-3/TRBV12-4; J: TRBJ2-2; size: large; length: 14; CDR3: CASSGMAGTGELFF
V: TRBV9; J: TRBJ2-1; size: medium-sized; length: 16; CDR3: CASSVSGQGAWNEQFF
V: TRBV20-1; J: TRBJ2-3; size: large; length: 13; CDR3: CSASSSGADTQYF
V: TRBV29-1; J: TRBJ2-1; size: large; length: 13; CDR3: CSVETGARNEQFF
V: TRBV18; J: TRBJ2-7; size: medium-sized; length: 13; CDR3: CASGTAGSYEQYF
V: TRBV2; J: TRBJ2-2; size: medium-sized; length: 15; CDR3: CASSGGPFVAGELFF
V: TRBV3-1; J: TRBJ2-1; size: medium-sized; length: 18; CDR3: CASSQTSTGPSSYNEQFF
V: TRBV6-1; J: TRBJ2-7; size: medium-sized; length: 14; CDR3: CASVGLANTYEQYF
V: TRBV7-2; J: TRBJ2-7; size: NA; length: 11; CDR3: CASSKGYEQYF
V: TRBV12-3/TRBV12-4; J: TRBJ2-7; size: NA; length: 15; CDR3: CASSLVGGSSYEQYF
V: TRBV3-1; J: TRBJ1-4; size: NA; length: 14; CDR3: CASSPTRQAAKLFF
V: TRBV12-3/TRBV12-4; J: TRBJ2-2; size: NA; length: 15; CDR3: CASSFRLAGAGELFF
V: TRBV20-1; J: TRBJ2-1; size: NA; length: 14; CDR3: CSAGWTGGSGEQFF
V: TRBV10-3; J: TRBJ1-4; size: NA; length: 14; CDR3: CAIRPGQGDEKLFF
V: TRBV3-1; J: TRBJ2-3; size: large; length: 15; CDR3: CASSQDPAVRDTQYF
V: TRBV27; J: TRBJ1-5; size: medium-sized; length: 13; CDR3: CASSPRLGQPQHF
V: TRBV18; J: TRBJ2-6; size: medium-sized; length: 17; CDR3: CASSPKQGSSGANVLTF
V: TRBV2; J: TRBJ2-2; size: NA; length: 14; CDR3: CASSLDRNTGELFF
V: TRBV5-1; J: TRBJ2-7; size: large; length: 16; CDR3: CASSLVPGGLTYEQYF
V: TRBV4-2; J: TRBJ2-5; size: large; length: 13; CDR3: CASSQARGETQYF
V: TRBV7-3; J: TRBJ2-1; size: medium-sized; length: 15; CDR3: CASSLIGRSGNEQFF
V: TRBV9; J: TRBJ2-7; size: medium-sized; length: 13; CDR3: CASSVYEENEQYF
V: TRBV18; J: TRBJ1-5; size: medium-sized; length: 13; CDR3: CASSDSRNQPQHF
V: TRBV19; J: TRBJ1-6; size: medium-sized; length: 13; CDR3: CASRTGVNSPLHF
V: TRBV7-7; J: TRBJ1-1; size: medium-sized; length: 13; CDR3: CASSLTENTEAFF
V: TRBV9; J: TRBJ2-3; size: medium-sized; length: 14; CDR3: CASSASGKLDTQYF
V: TRBV19; J: TRBJ2-5; size: NA; length: 12; CDR3: CASSPRGETQYF